What follows are 27 T cell receptor beta chains derived from one specimen sequenced in a study of blood T cell repertoires in COVID-19. Sequencing used immunoSEQ multiplex PCR; TCRdb keeps in-frame clones, though not all of them. The sample holds 80,000 to 100,000 clones, about 82% seen once. What was sequenced was peripheral blood. These receptors originate from an elderly woman in a cohort sampled during active or convalescent COVID-19.

The genes are TRBV9 and TRBJ2-7; 10 nucleotides align to TRBD2. The V segment lost 4 bases and the J segment 0 bases; nucleotides outside the gene matches: 10. CDR3 length equals 17 residues. In germline, CDR1 is SGDLS, CDR2 YYNGEE. The CDR3: CASSPQLAGKPSYEQYV. The CDR3 bases are TGTGCCAGCAGCCCTCAACTAGCGGGGAAACCCTCCTACGAGCAGTACGTC.

This chain connects TRBV11-2 to TRBJ2-2; no clear D gene. Germline CDR1 reads SGHAT; CDR2 reads FQNNGV. Trimming shortened V by 1 base and J by 13 bases, and 10 bases separated the two germline ends. CDR3 size: 12 residues. The CDR3 here is CASSLVVGGLFF. In DNA form, the CDR3 reads TGTGCCAGCAGCTTAGTGGTCGGTGGGCTGTTTTTT.

The chain has TRBV5-1 and TRBJ1-1, with D possibly being TRBD1 (5 bases). The V end was cut by 0 bases, the J end by 4 bases, with 16 bases between. The germline CDR1 and CDR2 sequences are SGHRS and YFSETQ. The CDR3 sequence is 16 residues long. In nucleotides, the CDR3 is TGCGCCAGCAGCTTGGGTTCGGCCAGGGTTGGCACTGAAGCTTTCTTT. Protein product: CASSLGSARVGTEAFF.

This clone was found a few times. The V call is TRBV27, the J call TRBJ1-4; TRBD1 is a possible D gene (5 bases). The germline V gene encodes CDR1 MNHEY and CDR2 SMNVEV (reference sequence). V was pared by 7 bases and J by 10 bases, with 13 bases between. CDR3 length: 12 residues. CDR3 loop: CASISGGGKLFF. The CDR3, as DNA: TGTGCCAGCATTTCGGGGGGTGGAAAACTGTTTTTT.

The chain is built from TRBV25-1 and TRBJ1-3; 7 positions match TRBD1. The germline V gene has CDR1 MGHDK and CDR2 SYGVNS. This CDR3 has 15 residues. Trimming at V came to 5 bases and at J to 4 bases, leaving 8 bases not matched to a gene. The CDR3 sequence is CASSREGGLGNTIYF. CDR3 bases: TGTGCCAGCAGTAGGGAAGGGGGCTTGGGAAACACCATATATTTT.

The chain links TRBV9 to TRBJ2-3, with D perhaps TRBD1 (6 bases). Germline-derived CDR1 and CDR2 are SGDLS and YYNGEE. The CDR3 covers 14 residues. V was clipped by 5 bases and J by 1 base, with 11 bases between them. DNA for the CDR3: TGTGCCAGCAGTAAGGGGGAGCGCACAGATACGCAGTATTTT. Protein sequence: CASSKGERTDTQYF. Supplemented by reference TRBV9 and TRBJ2-3, the full variable domain reads DSGVTQTPKHLITATGQRVTLRCSPRSGDLSVYWYQQSLDQGLQFLIQYYNGEERAKGNILERFSAQQFPDLHSELNLSSLELGDSALYFCASSKGERTDTQYFGPGTRLTVL.

The chain is built from TRBV13 and TRBJ2-7; 10 nucleotides line up with TRBD1. The junction had 7 bases not matched to a gene; V was cut back by 4 bases and J by 4 bases. Germline V gene sequence: CDR1 PRHDT, CDR2 FYEKMQ (reference sequence). This CDR3 region has 15 residues. CDR3 DNA sequence: TGTGCCAGCAGCTACAGGACAGGGGGGTTGTACGAGCAGTACTTC. Its protein is CASSYRTGGLYEQYF.

The genes are TRBV7-6 and TRBJ2-3; possibly TRBD2 for D (6 bases). V lost 1 base and J lost 0, with 11 bases in between. The CDR3 has 16 amino acids. CDR1 and CDR2 (germline): SGHVS, FNYEAQ. DNA for the CDR3: TGTGCCAGCAGCTTAGAGACGGGAGTTAGCACAGATACGCAGTATTTT. The encoded protein is CASSLETGVSTDTQYF.

J is TRBJ2-1 and V is TRBV3-1 (or the pseudogene TRBV3-2); no firm D call. The germline CDR1 and CDR2 sequences are LGHDT and YNNKEL (reference sequence). There are 14 residues in the CDR3. The V end was cut by 4 bases, the J end by 10 bases, with 17 bases between. CDR3 coding DNA: TGTGCCAGCAGCCGCGCCGCGGCGGCGAGCGAGCAGTTCTTC. Translating it yields CASSRAAAASEQFF.

J is TRBJ2-7 and V is TRBV5-4, with 9 bases aligning to TRBD2. Germline V CDR1 and CDR2: SGHNT, YYREEE (reference sequence). This CDR3 region has 14 residues. V shed 0 bases and J 5 bases; nucleotides not matched to a gene: 3. CDR3 protein: CASSLVSGSNEQYF. The CDR3 region has the DNA TGTGCCAGCAGCTTGGTTAGCGGGAGCAACGAGCAGTACTTC. Supplemented by reference TRBV5-4 and TRBJ2-7, the full variable domain reads ETGVTQSPTHLIKTRGQQVTLRCSSQSGHNTVSWYQQALGQGPQFIFQYYREEENGRGNFPPRFSGLQFPNYSSELNVNALELDDSALYLCASSLVSGSNEQYFGPGTRLTVT.

This clone was seen only a few times. The DNA for the CDR3 is TGTGCCATCAGTTATGGGACAGGGGGCGGGCAGTACTTC. It specifies CAISYGTGGGQYF. The chain combines TRBV10-3 with TRBJ2-7; 12 nucleotides match TRBD1. Unmatched junction bases numbered 5, after V lost 5 bases and J lost 9 bases. Germline loops: CDR1 ENHRY, CDR2 SYGVKD. This CDR3 spans 13 amino acids.

For the CDR3, the DNA is TGTGCTAGTGGCCTAGACAGTGGGAACACTGAAGCTTTCTTT. Amino acid sequence: CASGLDSGNTEAFF. The chain has TRBV12-5 and TRBJ1-1; D is possibly TRBD1 (5 bases). CDR3 length: 14 amino acids. Trimming shortened V by 6 bases and J by 1 base, and 12 bases separated the two germline ends. Germline V CDR1 and CDR2: LGHNT, FRNRAP.

V and J are TRBV9 and TRBJ2-5; 9 bases agree with TRBD2. Germline-derived CDR1 and CDR2 are SGDLS and YYNGEE. The CDR3 contains 15 residues. Unmatched junction bases numbered 15, after V lost 8 bases and J lost 7 bases. This chain's CDR3 is CASSKTSGLFGTQYF. The CDR3 bases are TGTGCCAGTTCTAAAACTAGCGGGTTGTTTGGGACCCAGTACTTC.

The chain couples TRBV19 to TRBJ1-2; D is perhaps TRBD1 (6 bases). Trimming shortened V by 2 bases and J by 4 bases, and 11 bases separated the two germline ends. The CDR3 spans 14 residues. CDR1 is LNHDA and CDR2 is SQIVND in the germline V gene (reference sequence). This CDR3 is CASSITGFAYGYTF. The DNA of the CDR3 is TGTGCCAGTAGTATAACAGGGTTTGCCTATGGCTACACCTTC.

This clone was counted once. The rearrangement joins TRBV27 to TRBJ2-3; tentative D call: TRBD2 (6 bases). Germline CDR1 reads MNHEY; CDR2 reads SMNVEV (reference sequence). There are 17 residues in the CDR3. V was shortened by 5 bases and J by 0 bases, with 18 bases between the two germline ends. The CDR3 region is CASSLRRLASSTDTQYF. The CDR3 DNA is TGTGCCAGCAGTCTCCGTCGTCTAGCGTCTAGCACAGATACGCAGTATTTT.

The genes are TRBV29-1 and TRBJ2-3; TRBD1 aligns across 8 bases. Trimming cost V 4 bases and J 2 bases; bases outside gene matches: 2. Germline V gene lookup returns CDR1 SQVTM and CDR2 ANQGSEA. This CDR3 comprises 13 residues. The CDR3 region is CSVGQGNTDTQYF. The CDR3 nucleotides read TGCAGCGTTGGACAGGGGAACACAGATACGCAGTATTTT.

This clone has just one count. The chain couples TRBV15 to TRBJ1-5, with D unclear. CDR1 and CDR2 from the germline V gene are LNHNV and YYDKDF (reference sequence). The V end lost 9 bases, the J end lost 2 bases, and 20 bases lay between the germline ends. CDR3 length: 16 residues. In nucleotides, the CDR3 is TGTGCCACTCAAGCTGGAGAGCGGTTGCGCAATCAGCCCCAGCATTTT. Protein sequence: CATQAGERLRNQPQHF.

This clone was picked up one time. The chain is built from TRBV29-1 and TRBJ1-1; TRBD1 aligns across 10 bases. J gave up 5 bases and V 3 bases, and 6 bases lay outside the gene matches. Germline assignment: CDR1 SQVTM and CDR2 ANQGSEA. This CDR3 contains 14 residues. CDR3 coding DNA: TGCAGCGTTGAGGGTCGGACAGGGGGGACTGAAGCTTTCTTT. Translating it yields CSVEGRTGGTEAFF.

The chain uses TRBV19 and TRBJ2-1, with TRBD2 matching 8 bases. Germline CDR1 is LNHDA and CDR2 is SQIVND (reference sequence). The length of the CDR3 is 14 residues. With 3 bases clipped from V and 9 bases from J, the junction kept 7 bases outside the gene matches. CDR3 bases: TGTGCCAGTAGTATTAACGGGAGGGCCGGTGAGCAGTTCTTC. Residues: CASSINGRAGEQFF.

This rearrangement joins TRBV28 to TRBJ1-2; D is uncertain. V was shortened by 6 bases and J by 1 base, with 9 bases between the two germline ends. CDR1 MDHEN and CDR2 SYDVKM come from the germline V gene. This CDR3 region has 13 residues. DNA of the CDR3: TGTGCCAGCAGCCCAGTTAATAACTATGGCTACACCTTC. Translated, it gives CASSPVNNYGYTF.

About this clone: Compared with germline, one end of the junction differs, possibly owing to a read error. The chain couples TRBV11-2 to TRBJ2-7, with D perhaps TRBD2 (7 bases). CDR1 is SGHAT, CDR2 FQNNGV, per germline. The CDR3 runs to 13 residues. DNA of the CDR3: TGTGCCAGCCGCTTCGGGGGGCACTACGAGCAGTACTTC. Translation: CASRFGGHYEQYF.

The chain carries TRBV5-8 and TRBJ1-4, with D perhaps matching TRBD1 (6 bases). Trimming cost V 1 base and J 7 bases, with 11 bases left between them. The CDR3 is made up of 14 amino acids. Germline V lookup: CDR1 SGHTS, CDR2 YDEGEE. The CDR3 protein is CASSLRTVGEKLFF. In DNA form, the CDR3 reads TGTGCCAGCAGCTTGAGGACAGTGGGTGAAAAACTGTTTTTT.

The chain carries TRBV5-4 and TRBJ2-2; unclear D gene. Germline V lookup: CDR1 SGHNT, CDR2 YYREEE (reference sequence). With 4 bases removed from V and 1 base from J, the gap between germline ends came to 5 bases. The CDR3 has 13 residues. The CDR3 DNA reads TGTGCCAGCAGCGGGCAGAACACCGGGGAGCTGTTTTTT. Encoded protein: CASSGQNTGELFF.

This clone was seen a handful of times. This sequence joins TRBV5-1 and TRBJ2-2, with a weak D call TRBD2 (6 bases). Germline V gene lookup returns CDR1 SGHRS and CDR2 YFSETQ. Trimming cost V 4 bases and J 3 bases, with 19 bases left between them. The CDR3 totals 17 residues. The CDR3 nucleotides are TGCGCCAGCAGCATAGGCGCGGGATTTAGGGACACCGGGGAGCTGTTTTTT. It translates to CASSIGAGFRDTGELFF. The whole variable domain, remainder taken from reference TRBV5-1 and TRBJ2-2, is KAGVTQTPRYLIKTRGQQVTLSCSPISGHRSVSWYQQTPGQGLQFLFEYFSETQRNKGNFPGRFSGRQFSNSRSEMNVSTLELGDSALYLCASSIGAGFRDTGELFFGEGSRLTVL.

J is TRBJ1-2 and V is TRBV25-1, with D possibly being TRBD1 (5 bases). Germline CDR1 reads MGHDK; CDR2 reads SYGVNS. V lost 3 bases to trimming and J lost 4 bases, with 9 bases between them. The CDR3 consists of 13 residues. For the CDR3, the DNA is TGTGCCAGCAGTGATCCCGACAGCTATGGCTACACCTTC. Translated: CASSDPDSYGYTF.

The chain uses TRBV15 and TRBJ2-5; D not certain. The CDR3 length is 14 residues. Germline V CDR1 and CDR2: LNHNV, YYDKDF (reference sequence). Trimming cost V 1 base and J 1 base, with 7 bases left between them. CDR3 loop: CATSRARPQETQYF. In nucleotides, the CDR3 is TGTGCCACCAGCAGAGCTAGACCCCAAGAGACCCAGTACTTC.

In this sample, this clone turned up once. The chain joins TRBV30 to TRBJ1-2; D is perhaps TRBD1 (6 bases). Trimming took off 2 bases at V and 7 bases at J, with 17 bases between the two ends. Germline loops: CDR1 GTSNPN, CDR2 SVGIG (reference sequence). The CDR3 loop spans 14 amino acids. The CDR3 is CAWSPTLSGVGYTF. The CDR3 DNA reads TGTGCCTGGAGTCCCACTTTGTCAGGGGTTGGCTACACCTTC.